The 11 T cell receptor beta chains given below trace back to one sample, sequenced in a study of CD8 T cells in ankylosing spondylitis. TCRdb re-called the 5' RACE reads with MiXCR, one entry per CDR3 protein. The table includes nearly 250,000 distinct CDR3 sequences, about 30% detected once. The sample taken for sequencing was blood, either unsorted or a sorted T cell fraction (not recorded which). Source of these receptors: a male donor with ankylosing spondylitis or in good health (not recorded which).

The J gene is TRBJ2-1, the V gene TRBV29-1; 7 positions agree with TRBD1. This CDR3 comprises 14 residues. With V trimmed by 7 bases and J by 0 bases, 6 bases remained unmatched. The germline V gene has CDR1 SQVTM and CDR2 ANQGSEA. Here the CDR3 DNA reads TGCAGCGCTACGGGACAGAACTCCTACAATGAGCAGTTCTTC. This encodes CSATGQNSYNEQFF.

CDR3 sequence reads: CSGRGNEQFF. The CDR3 DNA reads TGCAGCGGCCGGGGCAATGAGCAGTTCTTC. The J gene is TRBJ2-1, the V gene TRBV29-1; a weak D match, TRBD2 (5 bases). Germline loops: CDR1 SQVTM, CDR2 ANQGSEA. This CDR3 region has 10 residues. Trimming pared 7 bases from V and 6 bases from J, leaving 7 bases between.

A few counts support this clonotype. The gene calls are TRBV29-1 and TRBJ2-3; unclear D gene. Germline assignment: CDR1 SQVTM and CDR2 ANQGSEA. CDR3 size: 16 residues. V dropped 6 bases and J dropped 4 bases, with 23 bases sitting between them. CDR3 nucleotides: TGCAGCGTCCCCAAGTTGGGCCCCAACGGAGCAGATACGCAGTATTTT. It specifies CSVPKLGPNGADTQYF.

This clonotype was seen more than once but under ten times. The rearrangement links TRBV12-3 or TRBV12-4 to TRBJ1-1; 10 positions match TRBD1. The V and J ends lost 7 bases and 5 bases, in that order; junction bases with no gene match: 7. The CDR3 contains 14 residues. In DNA, the CDR3 is TGTGCCAGCACCCTGACAGGGGGCATAACTGAAGCTTTCTTT. Translating it yields CASTLTGGITEAFF.

In this sample, this clonotype turned up a few times. The DNA for the CDR3 is TGTGCCAGCAGCGTAGACGGGGGGGCCGGGGATGAGCAGTTCTTC. Its translation: CASSVDGGAGDEQFF. The rearrangement joins TRBV9 to TRBJ2-1; 8 bases agree with TRBD2. Germline V gene sequence: CDR1 SGDLS, CDR2 YYNGEE. The CDR3 is made up of 15 amino acids. V was pared by 0 bases and J by 8 bases, with 7 bases of the junction left unmatched.

This clonotype was observed at least ten times. A read error may produce the germline difference seen at one junction end. The chain combines TRBV12-3 or TRBV12-4 with TRBJ2-5; D is possibly TRBD2 (5 bases). CDR3 length: 11 amino acids. In DNA form, the CDR3 reads TGTGCCAGCAGCTTAGCGGAGACCCAGTACTTC. Protein product: CASSLAETQYF.

V gene TRBV7-6 combines with J gene TRBJ1-1; 7 positions agree with TRBD1. The CDR3 contains 14 residues. CDR1 and CDR2 from the germline V gene are SGHVS and FNYEAQ. V dropped 4 bases and J dropped 2; count of bases not matched to a gene: 4. CDR3 loop: CASSSQGHNTEAFF. For the CDR3, the DNA is TGTGCCAGCAGCTCACAGGGGCACAACACTGAAGCTTTCTTT.

This clonotype was observed a few times. This chain uses TRBV20-1 with TRBJ1-1; D is uncertain. Per the germline V gene, CDR1 is DFQATT and CDR2 is SNEGSKA (reference sequence). The CDR3 totals 13 residues. V was cut by 3 bases and J by 8 bases, with 16 bases left in between. In DNA form, the CDR3 reads TGCAGTGCTAGGCCTGAGGGCGAGTGGGAAGCTTTCTTT. This codes for CSARPEGEWEAFF.

This clonotype showed up many times. J is TRBJ2-5 and V is TRBV6-5; 7 positions agree with TRBD1. Trimming took 0 bases from V and 5 from J; bases not matched to a gene: 3. Germline CDR1 reads MNHEY; CDR2 reads SVGAGI. CDR3 length: 14 amino acids. The DNA for the CDR3 is TGTGCCAGCAGTTACTCGACAGGGTTGGAGACCCAGTACTTC. It specifies CASSYSTGLETQYF.

The chain couples TRBV7-9 to TRBJ1-6, with D maybe TRBD1 (6 bases). V dropped 2 bases and J dropped 9 bases, with 8 bases sitting between them. Germline lookup yields CDR1 SEHNR and CDR2 FQNEAQ (reference sequence). The CDR3 spans 13 residues. The CDR3 protein is CASSLLQGSPLHF. In DNA, the CDR3 is TGTGCCAGCAGCTTATTACAGGGTTCACCCCTCCACTTT.

The chain is built from TRBV7-9 and TRBJ2-3; 7 bases are shared with TRBD2. The CDR3 contains 16 residues. Germline values: CDR1 SEHNR, CDR2 FQNEAQ (reference sequence). V lost 4 bases, J lost 2 bases, and 9 bases stayed unmatched. The CDR3 DNA sequence: TGTGCCAGCAGCTCCAGAGGGCGGGGGATCACAGATACGCAGTATTTT. Translated: CASSSRGRGITDTQYF.